The 21 T cell receptor beta chains below were found in one sample sequenced in a study of blood T cells in healthy people across ages. Then a second PCR, running about 6 to 11 cycles, was carried out with a sample-barcoded 5' primer and a J-beta primer mix. One entry per CDR3 protein results from TCRdb running MiXCR on the 5' RACE reads. Altogether 1,100,000 or so distinct CDR3 sequences are present, 40% to 50% being singletons, with the ten largest covering approximately 19%. The sequencing input was blood. These receptors were collected from a woman in her sixties in good health.

The CDR3 sequence is CATGTRFVLGNEQYF. The CDR3 bases are TGTGCCACCGGGACTAGATTTGTGCTCGGGAACGAGCAGTACTTC. This chain uses TRBV5-6 with TRBJ2-4, with 8 bases lining up with TRBD2. The J call may be faulty, since TRBJ2-7 better matches the DNA end. Germline CDR1 reads SGHDT; CDR2 reads YYEEEE. The CDR3 covers 15 residues.

At least ten counts were recorded for this clonotype. The chain links TRBV6-6 to TRBJ2-5, with 8 bases identical to TRBD1. Trimming at V came to 6 bases and at J to 11 bases, leaving 8 bases not matched to a gene. Per germline, CDR1 MNHNY and CDR2 SVGAGI (reference sequence). The CDR3 is made up of 12 amino acids. This CDR3 reads CASSSGGSEQYF. The CDR3 nucleotides are TGTGCCAGCAGCTCAGGGGGCAGTGAGCAGTACTTC.

There are many counts of this clonotype. V and J are TRBV5-1 and TRBJ2-1; the D gene is possibly TRBD1 (6 bases). The germline V and J ends were trimmed by 0 bases and 7 bases, with 11 bases remaining between them. This CDR3 has 14 amino acids. CDR1 and CDR2 from the germline V gene are SGHRS and YFSETQ. CDR3 loop: CASSLVSGANEQFF. CDR3 DNA: TGCGCCAGCAGCTTGGTATCAGGGGCGAATGAGCAGTTCTTC.

This clonotype was counted at least ten times. This chain connects TRBV20-1 to TRBJ2-7, with TRBD2 as a possible D gene (6 bases). The V and J ends lost 2 bases and 4 bases respectively, with 12 bases between them. This CDR3 has 13 amino acids. The germline CDR1 and CDR2 sequences are DFQATT and SNEGSKA (reference sequence). In DNA form, the CDR3 reads TGCAGTGCTAGAAGGGACTCTCGATACGAGCAGTACTTC. It is translated as CSARRDSRYEQYF.

This clonotype was counted a few times. The chain carries TRBV6-5 and TRBJ2-5; 12 bases match TRBD2. Germline V gives CDR1 MNHEY, CDR2 SVGAGI. V shed 6 bases and J 2 bases; nucleotides not matched to a gene: 7. The CDR3 has 16 amino acids. For the CDR3, the DNA is TGTGCCAGCAGCCAGGGGACTAGCGGGTTACAAGAGACCCAGTACTTC. This gives the protein CASSQGTSGLQETQYF.

Here the CDR3 reads CASSARQGGADTQYF. CDR3 sequence (DNA): TGTGCCAGCAGCGCCCGACAGGGAGGAGCAGATACGCAGTATTTT. The rearrangement links TRBV7-3 to TRBJ2-3; a possible D gene is TRBD1 (7 bases). From germline, CDR1 is SGHTA and CDR2 FQGTGA. This CDR3 has 15 amino acids. The V gene lost 5 bases and the J gene lost 4 bases, with 16 bases spanning the gap.

V and J are TRBV25-1 and TRBJ2-1; 8 nucleotides align to TRBD1. The CDR3 consists of 15 residues. Trimming cost V 4 bases and J 5 bases; bases outside gene matches: 7. CDR1 is MGHDK, CDR2 SYGVNS, per germline. CDR3 amino acids: CASSAGQVRNNEQFF. DNA for the CDR3: TGTGCCAGCAGTGCGGGACAGGTCCGCAACAATGAGCAGTTCTTC.

Concerning this clonotype itself: An end of the junction does not agree with germline; a read error may underlie this. The V gene is TRBV4-2, the J gene TRBJ2-3; TRBD2 agrees at 7 bases. The CDR3 is 15 amino acids. Germline assignment: CDR1 LGHNA and CDR2 YNFKEQ. The CDR3, as DNA: TGTGCCAGCAGCCAAGTTACGGGAGGAACAGATACGCGGTATTTT. Protein: CASSQVTGGTDTRYF.

Only a few counts were recorded for this clonotype. The chain is built from TRBV7-3 and TRBJ1-6; no reliable D call. Germline assignment: CDR1 SGHTA and CDR2 FQGTGA. V lost 3 bases, J lost 4 bases, and 4 bases lay in between. The CDR3 loop spans 13 amino acids. As DNA, the CDR3 is TGTGCCAGCAGCTTGTTTTATAATTCACCCCTCCACTTT. It encodes CASSLFYNSPLHF.

The J gene is TRBJ2-1, the V gene TRBV3-1, with D possibly being TRBD1 or TRBD2 (5 bases each). The CDR3 loop spans 14 amino acids. CDR1 is LGHDT, CDR2 YNNKEL, per germline (reference sequence). Trimming shortened V by 3 bases and J by 8 bases, and 14 bases separated the two germline ends. The CDR3, as DNA: TGTGCCAGCAGCCAGACCGGGGCAGGGTATGAGCAGTTCTTC. Residues: CASSQTGAGYEQFF.

The sample holds a few counts of this clonotype. This chain links TRBV6-2 or TRBV6-3 with TRBJ2-1; possibly TRBD2 for D (6 bases). Germline lookup yields CDR1 MNHEY and CDR2 SVGEGT. The germline V and J ends were trimmed by 2 bases and 2 bases, with 19 bases remaining between them. This CDR3 has 18 residues. CDR3 region: CASSYPATLALAYNEQFF. For the CDR3, the DNA is TGTGCCAGCAGTTACCCCGCAACTCTAGCGTTGGCCTACAATGAGCAGTTCTTC.

This clonotype appeared a few times. As DNA, the CDR3 is TGCGCCAGCAGCTTGGTTAGCGGGTTTAACAATGAGCAGTACTTC. Translated: CASSLVSGFNNEQYF. The chain couples TRBV5-1 to TRBJ2-5, with 7 nucleotides matching TRBD2. CDR3 length equals 15 residues. Germline CDR1 and CDR2: SGHRS and YFSETQ. The J segment lost 11 bases and the V segment lost 0 bases, leaving 13 bases of the junction unmatched.

V usage is TRBV12-3 or TRBV12-4 and J usage is TRBJ2-3; D tentatively reads TRBD1 or TRBD2 (5 bases each). The CDR3 consists of 15 residues. V was cut by 4 bases and J by 4 bases, with 15 bases left in between. The CDR3 protein is CASSWAGTLADTQYF. The DNA of the CDR3 is TGTGCCAGCAGTTGGGCCGGGACCCTCGCAGATACGCAGTATTTT.

V usage is TRBV21-1 and J usage is TRBJ2-5; the table's D call, TRBD1, was not checked against the DNA. TRBV21-1 is reported as a pseudogene. The CDR3 is 15 residues long. Here the CDR3 reads CASSTGPGGQETQYF. In nucleotides, the CDR3 is TGTGCCAGCAGCACAGGGCCCGGGGGTCAAGAGACCCAGTACTTC.

J is TRBJ2-1 and V is TRBV3-1, with D perhaps TRBD2 (7 bases). The CDR3 sequence is 13 residues long. The germline V gene encodes CDR1 LGHDT and CDR2 YNNKEL (reference sequence). Trimming took off 2 bases at V and 7 bases at J, with 9 bases between the two ends. The CDR3 DNA reads as TGTGCCAGCAGCCAACGGGGGGCTAATGAGCAGTTCTTC. Protein: CASSQRGANEQFF.

The gene calls are TRBV27 and TRBJ2-6; a possible D gene is TRBD2 (6 bases). CDR1 MNHEY and CDR2 SMNVEV come from the germline V gene (reference sequence). Trimming cost V 8 bases and J 4 bases, with 6 bases left between them. This CDR3 region has 12 residues. CDR3 in DNA: TGTGCCAGCGGAGGGGGGGCCAACGTCCTGACTTTC. Protein sequence: CASGGGANVLTF.

The V gene is TRBV14, the J gene TRBJ2-7; 10 bases are shared with TRBD2. Germline trimming cut 6 bases from V and 3 bases from J; bases unmatched to any gene: 14. Germline V gene lookup returns CDR1 SGHDN and CDR2 FVKESK. This CDR3 contains 17 residues. Here the CDR3 DNA reads TGTGCCAGCAGTAGCCTAGCGGGAGTCAATCCGCACTACGAGCAGTACTTC. Translation: CASSSLAGVNPHYEQYF.

The genes are TRBV15 and TRBJ2-5, with 12 positions matching TRBD2. The J call may be faulty, since TRBJ2-7 better matches the DNA end. This CDR3 spans 17 amino acids. Germline CDR1 is LNHNV and CDR2 is YYDKDF (reference sequence). The CDR3 bases are TGTGCCACCAGCAGCGGGGACACTAGCGGGAGGATGTACGAGCAGTACTTC. Protein sequence: CATSSGDTSGRMYEQYF.

This chain uses TRBV20-1 with TRBJ2-1, with 9 bases matching TRBD1. This CDR3 contains 14 residues. With 6 bases clipped from V and 7 bases from J, the junction kept 10 bases outside the gene matches. Germline V gene data show CDR1 as DFQATT and CDR2 as SNEGSKA (reference sequence). CDR3 sequence reads: CSAIRDRVINEQFF. As DNA, the CDR3 is TGCAGTGCCATCCGGGACAGGGTTATAAATGAGCAGTTCTTC.

The J gene is TRBJ2-5, the V gene TRBV6-2 or TRBV6-3; 7 bases align to TRBD2. This CDR3 contains 15 residues. Looked up from germline, CDR1 is MNHEY and CDR2 is SVGEGT. Losses at the gene ends were 6 bases for V and 1 base for J; bases not matched to a gene: 8. DNA of the CDR3: TGTGCCAGCAGCTTTGCGGGAGTCAGCCAAGAGACCCAGTACTTC. This encodes CASSFAGVSQETQYF.

J is TRBJ2-7 and V is TRBV6-2 or TRBV6-3, with 9 bases that match TRBD2. The CDR3 consists of 17 residues. The V segment lost 2 bases and the J segment 4 bases; nucleotides outside the gene matches: 12. The germline CDR1 and CDR2 sequences are MNHEY and SVGEGT. The CDR3 loop is CASSYTRLAGVLYEQYF. Here the CDR3 DNA reads TGTGCCAGCAGTTACACCCGTTTAGCGGGAGTATTGTACGAGCAGTACTTC.